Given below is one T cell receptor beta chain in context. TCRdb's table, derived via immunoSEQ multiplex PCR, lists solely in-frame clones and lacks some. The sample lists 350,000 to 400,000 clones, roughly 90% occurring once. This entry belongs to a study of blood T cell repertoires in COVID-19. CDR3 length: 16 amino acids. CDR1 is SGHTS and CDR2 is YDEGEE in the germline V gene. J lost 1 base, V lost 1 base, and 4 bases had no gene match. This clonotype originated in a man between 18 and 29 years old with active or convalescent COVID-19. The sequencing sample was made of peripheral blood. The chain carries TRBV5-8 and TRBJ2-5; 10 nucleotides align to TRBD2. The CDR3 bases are TGTGCCAGCAGCTTGCTACTAGCGGGGTTCCAAGAGACCCAGTACTTC. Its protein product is CASSLLLAGFQETQYF.